The subject of this entry is one T cell receptor (beta chain). This clone was recorded a few times. Its antigen remains undetermined. No much larger clone is present one base from it, and per-base qualities are unavailable. The data stem from a study of long-term antiretroviral therapy in people with HIV (dated by TCRdb to between 2021 and 2024). Some background on the complete study: The earliest samples were collected approximately a decade before the 2015 WHO recommendation for immediate ART, a period when ART was typically delayed until CD4 counts fell. A retrospective serial study tested whether ART initiation and durable HIV suppression were associated with changes in peripheral blood TRB repertoire composition and diversity. A total of roughly 180 cryopreserved PBMC samples were contributed to the cohort by 30 adults with confirmed HIV infection, with samples collected serially over a mean of roughly six years (range 1-12). Among the approximately 32 participants with HIV, approximately 10 were female. Test extractions of a monoclonal T-cell line alongside a few dozen polyclonal samples showed no cross-contamination during QIAcube processing.

The germline V gene (reference sequence) yields PRHDT for CDR1 and FYEKMQ for CDR2. V gives up 3 bases and J gives up 7 bases, and the segment between their germline ends measures 18 bases. Spanning cysteine to phenylalanine, the CDR3 consists of 15 amino acids. Of all the DNA, just the CDR3 is kept, 45 bases in frame from base 1. The immunoSEQ hsTCRB v3.0 assay was used at survey level resolution to sequence the TRB variable region. A depth of about 35,000-55,000 T-cell genomes per sample was targeted for TRB sequencing. TRB libraries were pooled and sequenced on an Illumina MiSeq using a v3 150-cycle kit. The source study handled its data this way. Analysis of repertoires was carried out in R inside a reproducible Nextflow workflow spanning QC, data transformation and analysis. LymphoSeq2, an R package for exploring AIRR-Seq data, was used to implement the custom analyses. A few samples that yielded fewer than 5000 total TRB sequences were excluded, so that more than 150 HIV repertoires were analyzed. Among the approximately 180 retained HIV repertoires, under 65 were collected before ART initiation and roughly 130 after ART initiation. Repertoires were downsampled to 5000 TRB nucleotide sequences, and summary statistics were averaged over 100 downsampling iterations. Only TRB sequences with CDR3 regions of at least seven amino acids were retained for analysis. Two measures captured diversity: a Shannon entropy-derived clonality score and the Gini coefficient. In the repertoire networks, any two of the top 5000 CDR3 amino acid sequences were linked whenever the two sequences differed by an edit distance of one. For TRB CDR3 amino acid sequences, GLIPH2 was used to predict antigen specificity groups and MHC restriction. To flag known associations with CMV, EBV, HIV or tissue antigens, CDR3 amino acid sequences were compared against VDJdb and McPAS-TCR. Pre-ART, post-ART and control groups were compared with Wilcoxon signed-rank tests and Holm-Bonferroni correction. As stored in TCRdb, this immuneACCESS dataset retains in-frame rearrangements with V and J assigned. A fraction of the clones does not appear; measured against another copy, unresolved V genes explain less than half of the discrepancy, and the remainder lacks a known reason. The DNA gave D and trimming, while V, J and clone size come from that table. The sample table records 15,000 to 20,000 clones; more than 65% of these occur just once. Nearly 6.5% of the sample is taken by the ten largest.

Inclusion was restricted to participants for whom at least one PBMC sample before ART initiation and at least two post-ART samples were available. All participants with HIV were treated in the United States of America. Cryopreserved samples of roughly 0.95-10 million PBMC were thawed and washed before DNA extraction. At the time of the earliest PBMC sample, participants with HIV were aged between about 20 and 60 years. Each participant contributed PBMC samples from 1-4 timepoints before ART initiation and 2-8 timepoints after ART initiation, with a median of 7 samples. Serial HIV viral load, CD4+ T-cell count, ART history and demographic data were obtained for every participant. Using a Qiagen kit on a QIAcube, genomic DNA was extracted from unsorted PBMC, with samples processed in batches of 12. Here is what the overall study found, with its caveats: No data were available on ART adherence, viral resistance or therapy changes, limiting inferences about post-ART repertoire changes. Starting ART was linked to a significant rise in TRB diversity, yet even with long-term ART the diversity remained significantly lower than in transplant donor controls. Unsorted PBMC were profiled instead of sorted CD4+ and CD8+ T cells because pre-ART samples had limited cell numbers. At every time point, the repertoire was dominated by expanded TRB clones first identified before ART initiation, although this dominance fluctuated and, in many PLHIV, declined after ART. Samples dated from 2004 to 2017, and the ART regimens used may be less effective than current ones. CDR3 length ranges in HIV repertoires were narrower than in controls, and network structure suggested an antigen-experienced repertoire with only a slight naive shift after ART. Owing to limited PBMC availability, only the TCR beta chain was sequenced, without alpha chain pairing.

This chain is built from TRBV13 and TRBJ2-5; matching of 6 bases hints at TRBD2 as the D gene. Sequences were derived from unsorted PBMCs, sampled at the start of antiretroviral therapy, before treatment. The source is a man younger than 35 with HIV. The DNA sequence is as follows: TGTGCCAGCAGCTTTTCTACATCGGGGGAAGGGACCCAGTACTTC. Translated, it reads CASSFSTSGEGTQYF.